This entry lists 4 T cell receptor beta chains sequenced from one sample in a study of cytomegalovirus exposure and HLA in healthy donors. PCR involved 60 Vbeta and 13 Jbeta primers. Sequenced by immunoSEQ multiplex PCR; TCRdb stores in-frame clones only, minus some. The sample contains 65,000 to 90,000 clones, over 60% of which appear only once. The sample taken for sequencing was PBMCs. Every receptor here comes from a man between 35 and 55 years old in good health and CMV-seronegative.

This rearrangement joins TRBV9 to TRBJ2-7; no definite D call. Germline CDR1 SGDLS, CDR2 YYNGEE. Trimming left V 1 base short and J 3 bases short, with 11 bases between. The CDR3 length is 14 residues. The CDR3 region has the DNA TGTGCCAGCAGCGTATCACAGAAAGACTACGAGCAGTACTTC. This codes for CASSVSQKDYEQYF.

The CDR3 is CATSRDGTGGREQYF. CDR3 DNA sequence: TGTGCCACCAGCAGAGATGGGACAGGGGGCCGCGAGCAGTACTTC. The V gene is TRBV15, the J gene TRBJ2-7, with 12 bases that match TRBD1. CDR1 and CDR2 (germline): LNHNV, YYDKDF (reference sequence). The length of the CDR3 is 15 residues. J gave up 6 bases and V 0 bases, and 3 bases lay outside the gene matches.

The chain links TRBV4-2 to TRBJ2-3, with 11 bases aligning to TRBD1. The V segment lost 3 bases and the J segment 5 bases; nucleotides outside the gene matches: 10. The V gene's germline CDR1 is LGHNA and CDR2 YNFKEQ. The CDR3 length is 17 residues. For the CDR3, the DNA is TGTGCCAGCAGCCAGTTAGGACAGGGGGCAAGTGTAGATACGCAGTATTTT. Its protein is CASSQLGQGASVDTQYF.

This sequence joins TRBV29-1 and TRBJ2-7; no firm D call. The CDR3 covers 12 residues. Trimming removed 6 bases from V and 5 bases from J, with 14 bases in between. The germline gives CDR1 SQVTM, CDR2 ANQGSEA. CDR3 nucleotides: TGCAGCGTCGCTCGAGGAATCCACGAGCAGTACTTC. This gives the protein CSVARGIHEQYF.